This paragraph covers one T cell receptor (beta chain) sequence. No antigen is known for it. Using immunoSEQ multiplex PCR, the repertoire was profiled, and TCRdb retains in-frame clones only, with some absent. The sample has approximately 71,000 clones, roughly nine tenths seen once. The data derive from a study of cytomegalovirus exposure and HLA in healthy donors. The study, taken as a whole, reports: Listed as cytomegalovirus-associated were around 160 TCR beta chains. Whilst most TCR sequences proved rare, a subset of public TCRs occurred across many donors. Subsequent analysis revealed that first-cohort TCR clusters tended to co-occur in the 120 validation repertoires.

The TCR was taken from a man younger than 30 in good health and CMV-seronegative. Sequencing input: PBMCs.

CDR3 DNA: TGTGCCAGCAGTCCCTATAGCGGGCGCAATCAGCCCCAGCATTTT. It yields the protein CASSPYSGRNQPQHF. The rearrangement links TRBV28 to TRBJ1-5; no definite D call. This CDR3 has 15 residues. The germline V gene encodes CDR1 MDHEN and CDR2 SYDVKM. Trimming removed 5 bases at V and 2 bases at J, with 13 bases between.